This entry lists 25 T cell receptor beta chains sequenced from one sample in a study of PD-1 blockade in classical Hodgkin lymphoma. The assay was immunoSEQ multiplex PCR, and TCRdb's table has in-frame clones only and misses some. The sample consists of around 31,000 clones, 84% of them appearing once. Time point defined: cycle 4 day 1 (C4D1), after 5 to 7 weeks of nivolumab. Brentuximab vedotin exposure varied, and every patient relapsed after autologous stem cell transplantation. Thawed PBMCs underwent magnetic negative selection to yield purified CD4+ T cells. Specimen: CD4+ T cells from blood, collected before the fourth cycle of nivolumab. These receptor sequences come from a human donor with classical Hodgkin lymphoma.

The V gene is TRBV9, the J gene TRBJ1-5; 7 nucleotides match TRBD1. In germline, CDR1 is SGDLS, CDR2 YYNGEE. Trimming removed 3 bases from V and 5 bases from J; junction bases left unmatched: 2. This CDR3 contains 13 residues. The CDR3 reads CASSATGDQPQHF. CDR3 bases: TGTGCCAGCAGCGCTACAGGGGATCAGCCCCAGCATTTT.

In DNA form, the CDR3 reads TGTGCCAGCAGTTTGACTCAAACTAATGAAAAACTGTTTTTT. Translation gives CASSLTQTNEKLFF. J is TRBJ1-4 and V is TRBV27, with D hard to call. Germline CDR1 reads MNHEY; CDR2 reads SMNVEV (reference sequence). V was clipped by 3 bases and J by 1 base, with 6 bases between them. The CDR3 spans 14 residues.

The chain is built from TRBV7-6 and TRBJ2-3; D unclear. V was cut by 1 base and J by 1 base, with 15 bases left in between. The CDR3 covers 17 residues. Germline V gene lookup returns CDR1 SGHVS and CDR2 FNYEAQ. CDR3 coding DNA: TGTGCCAGCAGCTTAGTATGGCAGACCTGGGGCACAGATACGCAGTATTTT. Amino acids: CASSLVWQTWGTDTQYF.

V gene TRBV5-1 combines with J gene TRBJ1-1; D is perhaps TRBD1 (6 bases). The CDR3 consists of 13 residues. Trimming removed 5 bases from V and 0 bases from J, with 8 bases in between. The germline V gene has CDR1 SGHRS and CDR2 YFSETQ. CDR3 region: CASSGQLNTEAFF. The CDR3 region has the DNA TGCGCCAGCAGTGGACAGCTGAACACTGAAGCTTTCTTT.

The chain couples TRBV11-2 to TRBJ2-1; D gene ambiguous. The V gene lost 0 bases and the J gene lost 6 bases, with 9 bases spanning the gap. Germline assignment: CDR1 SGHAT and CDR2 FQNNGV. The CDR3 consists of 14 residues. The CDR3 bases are TGTGCCAGCAGCTTAGACCTCTCCATCAATGAGCAGTTCTTC. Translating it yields CASSLDLSINEQFF.

CDR3 protein: CASSTGLATGTQYF. The CDR3 DNA is TGTGCCAGCAGCACGGGACTAGCGACGGGTACCCAGTACTTC. The chain employs TRBV27 and TRBJ2-5, with 10 bases lining up with TRBD2. This CDR3 contains 14 residues. Trimming at V came to 6 bases and at J to 8 bases, leaving 9 bases not matched to a gene. Looked up from germline, CDR1 is MNHEY and CDR2 is SMNVEV (reference sequence).

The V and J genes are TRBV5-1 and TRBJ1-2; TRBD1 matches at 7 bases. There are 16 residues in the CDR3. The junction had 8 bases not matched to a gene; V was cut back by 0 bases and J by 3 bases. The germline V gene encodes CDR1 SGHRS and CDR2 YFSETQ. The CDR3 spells CASSLGSTGVHYGYTF. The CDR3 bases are TGCGCCAGCAGCTTGGGGTCCACAGGGGTTCACTATGGCTACACCTTC.

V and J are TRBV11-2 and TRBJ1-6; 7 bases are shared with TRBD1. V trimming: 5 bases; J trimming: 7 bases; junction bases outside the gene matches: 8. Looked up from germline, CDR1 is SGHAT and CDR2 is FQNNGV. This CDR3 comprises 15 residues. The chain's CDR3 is CASSSYRDSNSPLHF. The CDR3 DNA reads TGTGCCAGCAGCAGCTACCGGGACAGCAATTCACCCCTCCACTTT.

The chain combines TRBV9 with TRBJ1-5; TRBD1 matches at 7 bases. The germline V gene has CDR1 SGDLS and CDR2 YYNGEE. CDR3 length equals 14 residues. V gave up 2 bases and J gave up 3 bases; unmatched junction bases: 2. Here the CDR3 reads CASSVGTDNQPQHF. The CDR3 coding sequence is TGTGCCAGCAGCGTCGGGACAGACAATCAGCCCCAGCATTTT.

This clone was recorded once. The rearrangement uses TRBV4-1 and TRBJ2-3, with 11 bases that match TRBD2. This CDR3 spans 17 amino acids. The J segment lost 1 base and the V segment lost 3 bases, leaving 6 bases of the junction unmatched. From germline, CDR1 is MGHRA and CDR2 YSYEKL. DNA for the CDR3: TGCGCCAGCAGCCACCAGGGACTAGCGGAGCGCACAGATACGCAGTATTTT. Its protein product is CASSHQGLAERTDTQYF.

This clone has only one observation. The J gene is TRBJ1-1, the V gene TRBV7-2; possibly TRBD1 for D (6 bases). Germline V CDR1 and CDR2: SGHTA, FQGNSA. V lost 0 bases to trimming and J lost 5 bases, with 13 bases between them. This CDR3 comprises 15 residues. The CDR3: CASSLAGGAATEAFF. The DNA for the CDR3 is TGTGCCAGCAGCTTAGCGGGGGGGGCGGCGACTGAAGCTTTCTTT.

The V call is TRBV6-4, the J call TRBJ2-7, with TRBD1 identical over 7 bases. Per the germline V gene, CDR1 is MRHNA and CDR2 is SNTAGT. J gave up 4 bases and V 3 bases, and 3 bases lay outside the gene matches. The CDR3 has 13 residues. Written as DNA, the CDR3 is TGTGCCAGCAGTGAGGTCAGGGGGTACGAGCAGTACTTC. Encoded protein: CASSEVRGYEQYF.

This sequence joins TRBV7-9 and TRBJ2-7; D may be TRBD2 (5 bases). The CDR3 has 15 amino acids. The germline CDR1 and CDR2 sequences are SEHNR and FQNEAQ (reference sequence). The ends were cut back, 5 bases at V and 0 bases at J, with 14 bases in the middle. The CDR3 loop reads CASSHGRTFSYEQYF. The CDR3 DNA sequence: TGTGCCAGCAGCCATGGACGGACTTTCTCCTACGAGCAGTACTTC.

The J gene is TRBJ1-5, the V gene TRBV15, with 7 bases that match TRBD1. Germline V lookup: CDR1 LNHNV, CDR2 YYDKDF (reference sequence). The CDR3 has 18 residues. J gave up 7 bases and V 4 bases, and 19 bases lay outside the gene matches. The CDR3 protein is CATSTSEDGRGAEQPQHF. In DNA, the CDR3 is TGTGCCACCAGCACCAGTGAAGACGGCAGGGGGGCGGAACAGCCCCAGCATTTT. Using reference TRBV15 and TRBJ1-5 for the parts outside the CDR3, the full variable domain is DAMVIQNPRYQVTQFGKPVTLSCSQTLNHNVMYWYQQKSSQAPKLLFHYYDKDFNNEADTPDNFQSRRPNTSFCFLDIRSPGLGDTAMYLCATSTSEDGRGAEQPQHFGDGTRLSIL.

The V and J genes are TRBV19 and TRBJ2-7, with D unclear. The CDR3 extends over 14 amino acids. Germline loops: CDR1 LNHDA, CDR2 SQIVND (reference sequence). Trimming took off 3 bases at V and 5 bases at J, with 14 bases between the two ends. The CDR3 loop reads CASSIGRWIHEQYF. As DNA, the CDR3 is TGTGCCAGTAGTATCGGTCGCTGGATCCACGAGCAGTACTTC.

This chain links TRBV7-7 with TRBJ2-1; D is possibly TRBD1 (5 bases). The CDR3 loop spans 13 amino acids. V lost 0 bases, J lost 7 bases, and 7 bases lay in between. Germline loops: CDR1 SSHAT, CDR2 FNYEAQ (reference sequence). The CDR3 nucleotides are TGTGCCAGCAGCTTAGCGGGGCAGAATGAGCAGTTCTTC. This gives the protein CASSLAGQNEQFF.

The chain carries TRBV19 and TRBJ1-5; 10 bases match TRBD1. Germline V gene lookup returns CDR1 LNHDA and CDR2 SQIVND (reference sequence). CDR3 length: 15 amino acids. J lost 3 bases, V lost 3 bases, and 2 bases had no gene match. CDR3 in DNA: TGTGCCAGTAGTATGACAGGGGGCTTCAATCAGCCCCAGCATTTT. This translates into CASSMTGGFNQPQHF.

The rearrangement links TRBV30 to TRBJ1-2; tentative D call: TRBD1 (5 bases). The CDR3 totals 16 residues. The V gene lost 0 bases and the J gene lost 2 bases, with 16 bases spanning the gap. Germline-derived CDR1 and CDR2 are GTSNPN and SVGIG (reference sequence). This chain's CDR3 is CAWSVGPYGGNYGYTF. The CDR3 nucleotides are TGTGCCTGGAGTGTCGGACCGTATGGGGGGAACTATGGCTACACCTTC.

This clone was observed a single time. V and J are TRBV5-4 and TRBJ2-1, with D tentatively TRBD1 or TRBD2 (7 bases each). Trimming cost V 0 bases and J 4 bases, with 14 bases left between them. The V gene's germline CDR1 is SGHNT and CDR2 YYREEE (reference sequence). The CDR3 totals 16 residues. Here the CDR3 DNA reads TGTGCCAGCAGCTTGGTGGGAGGGGGCGCTTACAATGAGCAGTTCTTC. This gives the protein CASSLVGGGAYNEQFF.

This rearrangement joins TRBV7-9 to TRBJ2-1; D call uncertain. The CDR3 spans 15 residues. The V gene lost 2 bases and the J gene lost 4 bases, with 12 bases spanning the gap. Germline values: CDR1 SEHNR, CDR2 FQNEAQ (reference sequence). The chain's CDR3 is CASSLRKGSYNEQFF. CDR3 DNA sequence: TGTGCCAGCAGCTTACGAAAAGGTTCTTACAATGAGCAGTTCTTC.

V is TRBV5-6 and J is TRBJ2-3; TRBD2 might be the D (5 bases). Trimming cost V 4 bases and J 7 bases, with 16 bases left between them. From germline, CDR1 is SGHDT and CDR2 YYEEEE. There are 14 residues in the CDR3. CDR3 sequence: CASSRLTRDYTQYF. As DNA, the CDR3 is TGTGCCAGCAGCCGCCTAACCCGGGATTATACGCAGTATTTT.

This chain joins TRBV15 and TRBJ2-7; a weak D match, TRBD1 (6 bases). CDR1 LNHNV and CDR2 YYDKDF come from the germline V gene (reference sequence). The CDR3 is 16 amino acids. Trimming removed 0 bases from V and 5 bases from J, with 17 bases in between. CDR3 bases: TGTGCCACCAGCAGAGATTGGGCAGGGGTTATCCACGAGCAGTACTTC. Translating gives CATSRDWAGVIHEQYF.

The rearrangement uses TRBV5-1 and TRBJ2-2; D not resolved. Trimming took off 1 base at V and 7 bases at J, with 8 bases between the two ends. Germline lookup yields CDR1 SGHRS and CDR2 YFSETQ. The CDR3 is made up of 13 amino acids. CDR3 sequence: CASSLTVDGELFF. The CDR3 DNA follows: TGCGCCAGCAGCTTGACCGTGGACGGGGAGCTGTTTTTT. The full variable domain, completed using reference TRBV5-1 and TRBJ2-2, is KAGVTQTPRYLIKTRGQQVTLSCSPISGHRSVSWYQQTPGQGLQFLFEYFSETQRNKGNFPGRFSGRQFSNSRSEMNVSTLELGDSALYLCASSLTVDGELFFGEGSRLTVL.

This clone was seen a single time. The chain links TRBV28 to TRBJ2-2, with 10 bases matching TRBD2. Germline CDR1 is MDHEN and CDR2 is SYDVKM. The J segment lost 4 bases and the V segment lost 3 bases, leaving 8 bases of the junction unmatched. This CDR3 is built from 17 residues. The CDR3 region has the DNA TGTGCCAGCAGTTTTGAGCGGGGGGGCCCGAGCACCGGGGAGCTGTTTTTT. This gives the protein CASSFERGGPSTGELFF.

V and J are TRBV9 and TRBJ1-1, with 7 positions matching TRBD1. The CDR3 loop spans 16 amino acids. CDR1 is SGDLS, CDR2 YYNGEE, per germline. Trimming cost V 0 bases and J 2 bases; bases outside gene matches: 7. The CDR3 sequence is CASSVDPRQGNTEAFF. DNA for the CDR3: TGTGCCAGCAGCGTAGACCCACGACAGGGTAACACTGAAGCTTTCTTT.